These T cell receptor beta chains were read from a single sample in a study of cytomegalovirus exposure and HLA in healthy donors. The protocol was immunoSEQ multiplex PCR, while the TCRdb copy is restricted to in-frame clones and leaves out a portion. This sample's clone table lists about 52,000 clones. Material: PBMCs. These receptors were obtained from a woman aged 55-69 years in good health and CMV-seropositive. The conserved cysteine and the conserved F or W are not part of the CDR3 here. Each record gives: CDR3 protein, V gene, J gene.

ASSLDRGRSYEQY	TRBV13	TRBJ2-7
ASSHPANLAGGYNEQF	TRBV4-1	TRBJ2-1
ASSPKGGFEQY	TRBV18	TRBJ2-7
ASTRTQGDYGYT	TRBV13	TRBJ1-2
ASSYGTGLSYT	TRBV6-5	TRBJ1-2
ASSPRGASPLH	TRBV6-5	TRBJ1-6
ASSRTGGPNTGELF	TRBV5-4	TRBJ2-2
ASRGGSGALNTGELF	TRBV5-6	TRBJ2-2
ASSTGHTQY	TRBV25-1	TRBJ2-7
ASSLGGGEGQPQH	TRBV6-5	TRBJ1-5
ASRGQSMGNQPQH	TRBV2	TRBJ1-5
ASRLTGNYGYT	TRBV11-2	TRBJ1-2
ASSLRGGRNNEQF	TRBV27	TRBJ2-1
ASSDGPGEVQPQH	TRBV2	TRBJ1-5
ASSLQGNTIY	TRBV5-1	TRBJ1-3
ASSLGAGIGNEQF	TRBV7-6	TRBJ2-1
ASSQQGARAEAF	TRBV6-6	TRBJ1-1
ASSPDSNYGYT	TRBV5-1	TRBJ1-2
ASSYQGAAYGYT	TRBV6-5	TRBJ1-2
ASSPGQVRSGANVLT	TRBV5-5	TRBJ2-6
ASRLQTAFNQPQH	TRBV28	TRBJ1-5
ASSLDRGAEAF	TRBV7-2	TRBJ1-1
ASRSPPADYTGELF	TRBV7-9	TRBJ2-2
ASSPGFSKGELF	TRBV14	TRBJ2-2
ASRGTGMNTEAF	TRBV7-9	TRBJ1-1
ASSQDPGQGDSGANVLT	TRBV4-3	TRBJ2-6
SVVAQVGQHQH	TRBV29-1	TRBJ1-5
ASSLVGNGELF	TRBV5-6	TRBJ2-2
ASSLAGTANSPLH	TRBV7-8	TRBJ1-6
ASSPQGSAYEQY	TRBV18	TRBJ2-7
ASRTSTRDGDSPLH	TRBV5-1	TRBJ1-6
ASSYGSYEQY	TRBV10-2	TRBJ2-7
ASRSYGNTIY	TRBV6-6	TRBJ1-3
ASSLLTGGRGEQF	TRBV7-2	TRBJ2-1
ASSHRGRTAYEQY	TRBV5-6	TRBJ2-7
ASLGWGPSYNEQF	TRBV7-9	TRBJ2-1
SVKLQGLGTEAF	TRBV29-1	TRBJ1-1
ASSQARGGLRSPLH	TRBV11-3	TRBJ1-6
ASSHRGSKETQY	TRBV7-2	TRBJ2-5
ASSPQTGTRFYEQY	TRBV7-2	TRBJ2-7
ASSAYLTGGMGNTEAF	TRBV7-2	TRBJ1-1
ASSFPPSQYGYT	TRBV28	TRBJ1-2
ASRAHAANYGYT	TRBV6-4	TRBJ1-2
ASSLGMGGYEQY	TRBV7-8	TRBJ2-7
ASSSFETQY	TRBV2	TRBJ2-5
ASSSAGQGPYGYT	TRBV7-8	TRBJ1-2
ASSSLTQENYGYT	TRBV7-9	TRBJ1-2
SVETGSANQPQH	TRBV29-1	TRBJ1-5
ASSPTGTGKVGKLF	TRBV18	TRBJ1-4
ASSLSFYNSPLH	TRBV5-1	TRBJ1-6
ASSIGGTGAGEQY	TRBV19	TRBJ2-7
ASSLLGQAYNEQF	TRBV7-2	TRBJ2-1
ASKWRQGSNQPQH	TRBV2	TRBJ1-5
ATRQGAYNSPLH	TRBV19	TRBJ1-6
ASSLSPGQETQY	TRBV4-1	TRBJ2-5
ASSVAGNTEAF	TRBV9	TRBJ1-1
ASSYGLAGGNEQF	TRBV6-5	TRBJ2-1